Below are 27 T cell receptor beta chains sequenced from a single sample in a study of Graves' ophthalmopathy and Graves' hyperthyroidism. For repertoire sequencing, the TCR beta CDR3 regions were amplified from RNA transcripts. Investigators did first-round RT-PCR with HTBI primers, then second-round multiplex PCR. TCRdb re-called the multiplex PCR reads through MiXCR, storing one row per CDR3 protein. The sample carries hundreds of thousands of distinct CDR3 sequences, around a fifth recorded once. Specimen: peripheral blood. The receptor source for this set is a woman under 30 with stable Graves' hyperthyroidism. Some clones in this sample may be carry-over from other donors' samples.

This clonotype has at least ten counts. The chain joins TRBV6-1 to TRBJ2-5, with 7 nucleotides matching TRBD2. After removal of 8 bases from V and 4 bases from J, the junction contained 19 bases not matched to a gene. Germline lookup yields CDR1 MNHNS and CDR2 SASEGT. The CDR3 spans 17 residues. CDR3 region: CASPKREGSSLGETQYF. The CDR3 DNA follows: TGTGCCAGCCCGAAGAGGGAGGGCAGTTCTTTAGGAGAGACCCAGTACTTC.

In this sample, this clonotype turned up a few times. This clone may be a read error of a much larger clone one base away. This rearrangement joins TRBV14 to TRBJ2-2; the D is unclear. There are 14 residues in the CDR3. Deletions cut 0 bases from V and 1 base from J, with 3 bases between. Germline V CDR1 and CDR2: SGHDN, FVKESK. The CDR3 DNA is TGTGCCAGCAGCCAAGAGGTGAACACCGGGGAGCTGTTTTTT. Translated: CASSQEVNTGELFF.

The gene calls are TRBV29-1 and TRBJ2-7, with 9 nucleotides matching TRBD1. V was pared by 4 bases and J by 2 bases, with 6 bases of the junction left unmatched. Looked up from germline, CDR1 is SQVTM and CDR2 is ANQGSEA. The CDR3 has 14 amino acids. DNA for the CDR3: TGCAGCGTTGTCACACAGGGGGCAACCTACGAGCAGTACTTC. Translated: CSVVTQGATYEQYF.

About this clonotype itself: This may arise from a read error, as a much more abundant clone is one base away. The rearrangement uses TRBV20-1 and TRBJ1-2; D not resolved. The V end lost 3 bases, the J end lost 8 bases, and 13 bases lay between the germline ends. Germline CDR1 DFQATT, CDR2 SNEGSKA (reference sequence). The CDR3 is 12 amino acids. For the CDR3, the DNA is TGCAGTGCTAGTTTCGGCCCCCTAGGCTACACCTTC. Translating gives CSASFGPLGYTF.

CDR3 sequence: CSAREEGSVGELFF. CDR3 DNA sequence: TGCAGCGCTCGGGAAGAGGGGTCAGTTGGGGAGCTGTTTTTT. V gene TRBV29-1 combines with J gene TRBJ2-2, with D perhaps given as TRBD1 or TRBD2 (5 bases each). Germline lookup yields CDR1 SQVTM and CDR2 ANQGSEA. The CDR3 is 14 residues long. Deletions cut 7 bases from V and 8 bases from J, with 20 bases between.

This clonotype was recorded many times. The chain combines TRBV11-2 with TRBJ2-5, with TRBD2 identical over 8 bases. The CDR3 covers 16 residues. J lost 2 bases, V lost 4 bases, and 9 bases had no gene match. Germline CDR1 is SGHAT and CDR2 is FQNNGV. CDR3 region: CASSWGPSGFQETQYF. The CDR3 DNA follows: TGTGCCAGCAGCTGGGGTCCTAGCGGGTTTCAAGAGACCCAGTACTTC.

This clonotype was observed many times. The chain combines TRBV12-5 with TRBJ2-7; no firm D call. V was clipped by 5 bases and J by 0 bases, with 8 bases between them. Germline CDR1 and CDR2: LGHNT and FRNRAP. This CDR3 is 13 amino acids long. CDR3 sequence reads: CASGIGVSYEQYF. In nucleotides, the CDR3 is TGTGCTAGTGGTATCGGAGTCTCCTACGAGCAGTACTTC.

The sample holds a few counts of this clonotype. The J gene is TRBJ2-5, the V gene TRBV6-2 or TRBV6-3, with TRBD1 matching 7 bases. Trimming took 5 bases from V and 6 from J; bases not matched to a gene: 6. The CDR3 sequence is 13 residues long. Germline loops: CDR1 MNHEY, CDR2 SVGEGT. The CDR3: CASSPDRQQTQYF. The DNA of the CDR3 is TGTGCCAGCAGTCCGGACAGGCAACAGACCCAGTACTTC.

The V and J genes are TRBV28 and TRBJ1-6; no firm D call. Looked up from germline, CDR1 is MDHEN and CDR2 is SYDVKM. The V end lost 6 bases, the J end lost 8 bases, and 11 bases lay between the germline ends. The CDR3 runs 13 residues. This CDR3 reads CASRNGIYSPLHF. CDR3 coding DNA: TGTGCCAGCAGGAACGGAATCTATTCACCCCTCCACTTT.

In regard to this clonotype: The germline gene is not matched at one end of the junction; a read error may be the cause. The genes are TRBV5-5 and TRBJ2-7; D unclear. This CDR3 region has 13 residues. Germline loops: CDR1 SGHKS, CDR2 YYEKEE (reference sequence). The CDR3 DNA follows: TGTGCCAGCAGCTCCAGACATACCTACGAGCAGTGCTTC. Translated, it gives CASSSRHTYEQCF.

This clonotype appeared a few times. The chain is built from TRBV2 and TRBJ1-2, with TRBD1 matching over 11 bases. This CDR3 is built from 14 residues. The germline CDR1 and CDR2 sequences are SNHLY and FYNNEI. J lost 1 base, V lost 7 bases, and 2 bases had no gene match. The CDR3 region is CASKGQGGNYGYTF. The CDR3 DNA sequence: TGTGCCAGCAAGGGACAGGGGGGTAACTATGGCTACACCTTC.

This clonotype was observed at least ten times. The J gene is TRBJ2-7, the V gene TRBV4-1; a weak D match, TRBD2 (6 bases). The CDR3 has 13 amino acids. Trimming shortened V by 1 base and J by 9 bases, and 13 bases separated the two germline ends. Germline CDR1 MGHRA, CDR2 YSYEKL. CDR3 in amino acids: CASSQGDSAGQYF. CDR3 DNA sequence: TGCGCCAGCAGCCAAGGGGACTCGGCGGGGCAGTACTTC.

The chain joins TRBV29-1 to TRBJ2-5; 7 nucleotides match TRBD2. Germline CDR1 reads SQVTM; CDR2 reads ANQGSEA. The CDR3 covers 18 residues. Unmatched junction bases numbered 18, after V lost 3 bases and J lost 2 bases. CDR3 loop: CSVEVSSGTGTIQETQYF. The CDR3 region has the DNA TGCAGCGTTGAGGTGTCGTCAGGGACTGGGACTATTCAAGAGACCCAGTACTTC.

The chain carries TRBV19 and TRBJ1-5; 10 nucleotides agree with TRBD1. Germline CDR1 LNHDA, CDR2 SQIVND (reference sequence). The CDR3 length is 15 residues. With 6 bases clipped from V and 4 bases from J, the junction kept 6 bases outside the gene matches. CDR3 protein: CASRPPDRGNQPQHF. The CDR3 nucleotides are TGTGCCAGTAGACCCCCGGACAGGGGGAATCAGCCCCAGCATTTT.

The V gene is TRBV2, the J gene TRBJ2-7, with a possible D match to TRBD1 (6 bases). Germline CDR1 and CDR2: SNHLY and FYNNEI. This CDR3 is built from 15 residues. Deletions cut 5 bases from V and 3 bases from J, with 17 bases between. Here the CDR3 reads CASSYPAGVGYEQYF. CDR3 DNA: TGTGCCAGCAGTTACCCGGCAGGGGTAGGCTACGAGCAGTACTTC.

This clonotype was recorded once. The chain joins TRBV9 to TRBJ1-2; D is ambiguous. V was trimmed by 4 bases and J by 3 bases, leaving 10 bases between them. CDR1 is SGDLS and CDR2 is YYNGEE in the germline V gene. This CDR3 contains 13 residues. Here the CDR3 reads CASSPAPHYGYTF. CDR3 DNA sequence: TGTGCCAGCAGCCCAGCCCCTCACTATGGCTACACCTTC. Drawing the rest from reference TRBV9 and TRBJ1-2, the complete variable domain is DSGVTQTPKHLITATGQRVTLRCSPRSGDLSVYWYQQSLDQGLQFLIQYYNGEERAKGNILERFSAQQFPDLHSELNLSSLELGDSALYFCASSPAPHYGYTFGSGTRLTVV.

At least ten counts were recorded for this clonotype. The rearrangement links TRBV20-1 to TRBJ2-5; D possibly corresponds to TRBD1 (5 bases). V was shortened by 2 bases and J by 3 bases, with 10 bases between the two germline ends. CDR1 is DFQATT and CDR2 is SNEGSKA in the germline V gene (reference sequence). The CDR3 contains 13 residues. CDR3 DNA: TGCAGTGCTAGACGGACAATTAAAGAGACCCAGTACTTC. Translating it yields CSARRTIKETQYF.

This clonotype occurred many times. J is TRBJ1-1 and V is TRBV12-3 or TRBV12-4; no clear D. This CDR3 region has 13 residues. V lost 5 bases and J 4 bases, leaving 11 bases between the germline ends. CDR3: CASSEFDGTEAFF. The CDR3 DNA sequence: TGTGCCAGCAGTGAATTCGACGGCACTGAAGCTTTCTTT.

This clonotype came up many times. V usage is TRBV19 and J usage is TRBJ1-2, with D maybe TRBD1 (6 bases). The V end lost 4 bases, the J end lost 3 bases, and 12 bases lay between the germline ends. Germline loops: CDR1 LNHDA, CDR2 SQIVND (reference sequence). This CDR3 has 14 residues. CDR3 in DNA: TGTGCCAGTAGTACAGGACAGACCTACTATGGCTACACCTTC. This gives the protein CASSTGQTYYGYTF.

As regards this clonotype: A read error may explain this, as a much larger clone is one base away. The genes are TRBV12-3 or TRBV12-4 and TRBJ1-2, with D unclear. The length of the CDR3 is 14 residues. V was clipped by 7 bases and J by 4 bases, with 16 bases between them. The CDR3 sequence: CASTSRGWSYGYTF. The CDR3, as DNA: TGTGCCAGCACCAGCCGTGGGTGGAGCTATGGCTACACCTTC.

This clonotype has a count of ten or more. V gene TRBV28 combines with J gene TRBJ2-7; tentative D call: TRBD2 (6 bases). The germline CDR1 and CDR2 sequences are MDHEN and SYDVKM. V dropped 7 bases and J dropped 5 bases, with 12 bases sitting between them. This CDR3 contains 12 residues. The CDR3 region is CASTTRRDEQYF. CDR3 DNA sequence: TGTGCCAGCACCACCCGGAGGGACGAGCAGTACTTC.

This clonotype was recorded at least ten times. The rearrangement joins TRBV6-1 to TRBJ2-7; D gene ambiguous. The CDR3 is 14 residues long. Trimming shortened V by 6 bases and J by 1 base, and 13 bases separated the two germline ends. CDR1 and CDR2 (germline): MNHNS, SASEGT. CDR3 sequence: CASSPAETSYEQYF. The CDR3 nucleotides are TGTGCCAGCAGCCCGGCGGAGACATCCTACGAGCAGTACTTC.

This clonotype was counted ten times or more. The chain combines TRBV2 with TRBJ1-6; D remains ambiguous. Trimming cost V 10 bases and J 7 bases, with 8 bases left between them. CDR3 size: 11 residues. Germline loops: CDR1 SNHLY, CDR2 FYNNEI. CDR3 loop: CATKANSPLHF. The CDR3 coding sequence is TGTGCCACCAAGGCCAATTCACCCCTCCACTTT.

The chain joins TRBV6-1 to TRBJ1-2, with a weak D call TRBD1 (6 bases). From germline, CDR1 is MNHNS and CDR2 SASEGT. V gave up 2 bases and J gave up 0 bases, with 10 bases separating them. The CDR3 is 15 residues long. The CDR3 nucleotides are TGTGCCAGCAGTGAATCGACAGGCTCTAACTATGGCTACACCTTC. It encodes CASSESTGSNYGYTF.

The chain's CDR3 is CSVFIWVHYTEAFF. CDR3 nucleotides: TGCAGCGTTTTTATTTGGGTCCATTACACTGAAGCTTTCTTT. The V call is TRBV29-1, the J call TRBJ1-1; D gene ambiguous. The length of the CDR3 is 14 residues. Between the trimmed V and J ends, which lost 5 bases and 3 bases, there was a span of 16 bases. The germline V gene has CDR1 SQVTM and CDR2 ANQGSEA.

This chain uses TRBV12-3 or TRBV12-4 with TRBJ2-7, with a weak D call TRBD2 (5 bases). CDR3 length: 14 residues. V was clipped by 8 bases and J by 5 bases, with 19 bases between them. In nucleotides, the CDR3 is TGTGCCAGCGTCGGGGAGATTGGGTCCCACGAGCAGTACTTC. As protein: CASVGEIGSHEQYF.

This clonotype has a count of ten or more. V and J are TRBV2 and TRBJ2-4, with D perhaps matching TRBD1 (5 bases). Germline V gene data show CDR1 as SNHLY and CDR2 as FYNNEI. The CDR3 length is 15 residues. V was trimmed by 1 base and J by 2 bases, leaving 9 bases between them. CDR3 bases: TGTGCCAGCAGTGAAGAGGGGCGTCCCAAAAACATTCAGTACTTC. This gives the protein CASSEEGRPKNIQYF.